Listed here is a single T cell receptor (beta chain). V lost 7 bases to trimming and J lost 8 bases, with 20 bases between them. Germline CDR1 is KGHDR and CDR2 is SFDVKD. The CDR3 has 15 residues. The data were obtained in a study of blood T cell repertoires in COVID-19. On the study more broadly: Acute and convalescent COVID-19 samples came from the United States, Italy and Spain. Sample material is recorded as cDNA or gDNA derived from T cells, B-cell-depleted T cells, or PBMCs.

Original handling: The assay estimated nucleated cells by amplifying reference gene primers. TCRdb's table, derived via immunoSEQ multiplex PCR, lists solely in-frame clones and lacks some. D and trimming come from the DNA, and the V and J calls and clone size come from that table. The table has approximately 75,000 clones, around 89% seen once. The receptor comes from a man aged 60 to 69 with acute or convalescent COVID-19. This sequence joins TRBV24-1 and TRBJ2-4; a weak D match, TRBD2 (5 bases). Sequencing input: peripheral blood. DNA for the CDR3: TGTGCCACCAGCGACCCGGGGTCGATCGGGGACATTCAGTACTTC. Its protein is CATSDPGSIGDIQYF.